Shown below are 2 T cell receptor beta chains from a single sample sequenced in a study of T cells in localized non-small cell lung cancer. Repertoires were generated with immunoSEQ multiplex PCR, while TCRdb's copy carries only in-frame clones and drops some. The sample contains fewer than 35,000 clones, about 81% of which appear only once. The input for sequencing was peripheral blood, taken before any cancer treatment. The receptors originated from a male donor at least 60 years old with stage II squamous cell lung carcinoma.

This rearrangement joins TRBV5-1 to TRBJ2-2; 9 positions match TRBD1. The CDR3 has 18 amino acids. The V segment lost 2 bases and the J segment 3 bases; nucleotides outside the gene matches: 11. Germline V gene lookup returns CDR1 SGHRS and CDR2 YFSETQ. The CDR3 region has the DNA TGCGCCAGCAGCTTCCTTAAATCGGACAGGGGTTACACCGGGGAGCTGTTTTTT. It is translated as CASSFLKSDRGYTGELFF.

The genes are TRBV5-1 and TRBJ1-5; D perhaps matches TRBD1 (5 bases). V was shortened by 0 bases and J by 2 bases, with 9 bases between the two germline ends. Germline CDR1 SGHRS, CDR2 YFSETQ. The CDR3 sequence is 15 residues long. The CDR3 DNA reads as TGCGCCAGCAGCTTGGACGGGACGGGCAATCAGCCCCAGCATTTT. Translated, it gives CASSLDGTGNQPQHF.